The clone carrying this TCR beta chain was detected only a few times. The data derive from a study of immune characterization of retroperitoneal liposarcoma. Germline trimming cut 6 bases from V and 4 bases from J; bases unmatched to any gene: 8. There are 15 residues in the CDR3. Germline CDR1 MNHNS, CDR2 SASEGT. One entry per CDR3 protein, called by TCRdb with MiXCR from the PCR reads. The sample has 7,000 to 10,000 distinct CDR3 sequences; more than 40% are singletons. Input material: tumor tissue. This chain uses TRBV6-1 with TRBJ2-1; 8 bases align to TRBD2. This sequence was found in a male donor with retroperitoneal liposarcoma. In DNA, the CDR3 is TGTGCCAGCAGACCCGGGACTAGGAGTTACAATGAGCAGTTCTTC. Translating gives CASRPGTRSYNEQFF.